Listed below are T cell receptor beta chains from one sample, sequenced in a study of blood T cell repertoires in COVID-19. The data were produced by immunoSEQ multiplex PCR, yet TCRdb's version contains in-frame clones alone and is incomplete. The data show around 180,000 clones, with about 80% seen just once and roughly 7% held by the top ten. The specimen sequenced was peripheral blood. The source of these receptors is a human donor in a cohort sampled during active COVID-19. The CDR3 runs from the conserved cysteine through the conserved F or W. Fields, in order: clone size, D gene, J gene, V gene, CDR3 DNA, CDR3 protein. The D gene is left open where the match is weak. Only some rows state a clone size, as once, few, many or a class for expanded clones.

clone size: -; D gene: -; J gene: TRBJ2-1; V gene: TRBV5-4; CDR3 DNA: TGTGCCAGCAGCGGGCCCGCGGGGGCCAACAATGAGCAGTTCTTC; CDR3 protein: CASSGPAGANNEQFF
clone size: -; D gene: TRBD1; J gene: TRBJ2-2; V gene: TRBV10-1; CDR3 DNA: TGCGCCAGCAGTGATAGGGGGACAGGGAACACCGGGGAGCTGTTTTTT; CDR3 protein: CASSDRGTGNTGELFF
clone size: -; D gene: TRBD2; J gene: TRBJ2-7; V gene: TRBV6-2/TRBV6-3; CDR3 DNA: TGTGCCAGCAGTTACGGGACTATCTCCTACGAGCAGTACTTC; CDR3 protein: CASSYGTISYEQYF
clone size: -; D gene: -; J gene: TRBJ1-5; V gene: TRBV6-1; CDR3 DNA: TGTGCCAGCAGTGAAACCAGATATAGCAATCAGCCCCAGCATTTT; CDR3 protein: CASSETRYSNQPQHF
clone size: few; D gene: -; J gene: TRBJ1-2; V gene: TRBV19; CDR3 DNA: TGTGCCAGTAGTATAGGTCAGGGGACCTATGGCTACACCTTC; CDR3 protein: CASSIGQGTYGYTF
clone size: once; D gene: -; J gene: TRBJ1-2; V gene: TRBV9; CDR3 DNA: TGTGCCAGCAGCGTAGCTGATGGGGGGTCCTTCGGCTACACCTTC; CDR3 protein: CASSVADGGSFGYTF
clone size: -; D gene: TRBD2; J gene: TRBJ2-7; V gene: TRBV29-1; CDR3 DNA: TGCAGCGTCGCGGGGGGCCCCTCCTACGAGCAGTACTTC; CDR3 protein: CSVAGGPSYEQYF
clone size: -; D gene: TRBD1; J gene: TRBJ1-4; V gene: TRBV4-1; CDR3 DNA: TGCGCCAGCAGCCAGGCGCCGGGACAGGGCTTCGTCAGGAGTGAAAAACTGTTTTTT; CDR3 protein: CASSQAPGQGFVRSEKLFF
clone size: once; D gene: TRBD1; J gene: TRBJ1-5; V gene: TRBV7-2; CDR3 DNA: TGTGCCAGCAGCCAAACAGGGACAGCAAATCAGCCCCAGCATTTT; CDR3 protein: CASSQTGTANQPQHF
clone size: -; D gene: -; J gene: TRBJ2-3; V gene: TRBV6-4; CDR3 DNA: TGTGCCAGCAAACCGATGGCAGGTGCAGATACGCAGTATTTT; CDR3 protein: CASKPMAGADTQYF
clone size: few; D gene: -; J gene: TRBJ1-6; V gene: TRBV14; CDR3 DNA: TGTGCCAGCAGCCAAAGACAGGCGACAGATTCACCCCTCCACTTT; CDR3 protein: CASSQRQATDSPLHF
clone size: -; D gene: TRBD1; J gene: TRBJ2-5; V gene: TRBV5-1; CDR3 DNA: TGCGCCAGCAGGTCGGACAGGGGGGAAGAGACCCAGTACTTC; CDR3 protein: CASRSDRGEETQYF
clone size: -; D gene: TRBD1; J gene: TRBJ2-6; V gene: TRBV5-1; CDR3 DNA: TGCGCCAGCAGCCCTAGACAGGGGGCGGGGGCCAACGTCCTGACTTTC; CDR3 protein: CASSPRQGAGANVLTF
clone size: -; D gene: -; J gene: TRBJ2-7; V gene: TRBV9; CDR3 DNA: TGTGCCAGCAGCGTAGACGGTGCAGGGAATGACGAGCAGTACTTC; CDR3 protein: CASSVDGAGNDEQYF
clone size: -; D gene: -; J gene: TRBJ1-5; V gene: TRBV7-8; CDR3 DNA: TGTGCCAGCAGTTCCATGGACAGCCGGGATCAGCCCCAGCATTTT; CDR3 protein: CASSSMDSRDQPQHF
clone size: -; D gene: -; J gene: TRBJ2-1; V gene: TRBV5-1; CDR3 DNA: TGCGCCAGCAGCTTGGCCACTAGGTATGAGCAGTTCTTC; CDR3 protein: CASSLATRYEQFF
clone size: -; D gene: -; J gene: TRBJ2-1; V gene: TRBV12-2; CDR3 DNA: TGTGCAAGTTTAAAAATTTGGCGGAATGAGCAGTTCTTC; CDR3 protein: CASLKIWRNEQFF
clone size: -; D gene: TRBD1; J gene: TRBJ1-1; V gene: TRBV7-9; CDR3 DNA: TGTGCCAGCAGCTTCCTTGTTTTTGGGACAGGGGACACTGAAGCTTTCTTT; CDR3 protein: CASSFLVFGTGDTEAFF
clone size: -; D gene: -; J gene: TRBJ2-7; V gene: TRBV5-1; CDR3 DNA: TGCGCCAGCAGCTTTTCAGGGGAGTCCTACGAGCAGTACTTC; CDR3 protein: CASSFSGESYEQYF
clone size: -; D gene: -; J gene: TRBJ1-2; V gene: TRBV6-5; CDR3 DNA: TGTGCCAGCCGCGTGGGGGCCTATGGCTACACCTTC; CDR3 protein: CASRVGAYGYTF
clone size: few; D gene: TRBD1; J gene: TRBJ1-6; V gene: TRBV19; CDR3 DNA: TGTGCCAGTAGTATCGCCTACAGGGGGACTTCACCCCTCCACTTT; CDR3 protein: CASSIAYRGTSPLHF
clone size: -; D gene: -; J gene: TRBJ1-1; V gene: TRBV10-3; CDR3 DNA: TGTGCCAAAAGGGACTCGGGGGACACTGAAGCTTTCTTT; CDR3 protein: CAKRDSGDTEAFF
clone size: -; D gene: TRBD1; J gene: TRBJ2-3; V gene: TRBV7-8; CDR3 DNA: TGTGCCAGCAGCAAATTCATCGCCGGGACAGGGGGCACAGATACGCAGTATTTT; CDR3 protein: CASSKFIAGTGGTDTQYF
clone size: -; D gene: -; J gene: TRBJ1-1; V gene: TRBV5-1; CDR3 DNA: TGCGCCAGCAGCTCCGGGCCGGGAGGGCCGAACACTGAAGCTTTCTTT; CDR3 protein: CASSSGPGGPNTEAFF
clone size: -; D gene: -; J gene: TRBJ1-1; V gene: TRBV10-2; CDR3 DNA: TGCGCCAGCATCCAGAACACTGAAGCTTTCTTT; CDR3 protein: CASIQNTEAFF
clone size: -; D gene: -; J gene: TRBJ1-5; V gene: TRBV7-2; CDR3 DNA: TGTGCCAGCAGCTTATCGGTCCGGGATGATCAGCCCCAGCATTTT; CDR3 protein: CASSLSVRDDQPQHF
clone size: -; D gene: TRBD1; J gene: TRBJ1-1; V gene: TRBV5-6; CDR3 DNA: TGTGCCAGCTGTCGAAGGGCAGGGGGCGTTAGCGGAGAGTTTGAAGCTTTCTTT; CDR3 protein: CASCRRAGGVSGEFEAFF
clone size: -; D gene: -; J gene: TRBJ1-2; V gene: TRBV9; CDR3 DNA: TGTGCCAGCAGCGTGGGGCAGGTGGGCTATGGCTACACCTTC; CDR3 protein: CASSVGQVGYGYTF
clone size: -; D gene: -; J gene: TRBJ2-2; V gene: TRBV5-4; CDR3 DNA: TGTGCCAGCAGACAGGAACAGGGTCCCGGGGAGCTGTTTTTT; CDR3 protein: CASRQEQGPGELFF
clone size: -; D gene: TRBD2; J gene: TRBJ2-3; V gene: TRBV19; CDR3 DNA: TGTGCCAGTAGTATAACTAGCGTTAGCATTGCAGATACGCAGTATTTT; CDR3 protein: CASSITSVSIADTQYF
clone size: -; D gene: -; J gene: TRBJ1-6; V gene: TRBV6-5; CDR3 DNA: TGTGCCAGCAGTTACTCGATTCAAGGGAGTAATTCACCCCTCCACTTT; CDR3 protein: CASSYSIQGSNSPLHF
clone size: -; D gene: TRBD1; J gene: TRBJ2-7; V gene: TRBV7-8; CDR3 DNA: TGTGCCAGCAGTTACGGGACAGGGGGCCTCGGTCCCACTTACGAGCAGTACTTC; CDR3 protein: CASSYGTGGLGPTYEQYF
clone size: -; D gene: -; J gene: TRBJ2-7; V gene: TRBV6-5; CDR3 DNA: TGTGCCAGCAGTTTCCGGGACTCCTCCTACGAGCAGTACTTC; CDR3 protein: CASSFRDSSYEQYF
clone size: -; D gene: -; J gene: TRBJ2-5; V gene: TRBV21-1; CDR3 DNA: TGTGCCAGCAGCTCAAGAATTAGCGGGGGGCTGTTGGAGACCCAGTACTTC; CDR3 protein: CASSSRISGGLLETQYF
clone size: -; D gene: -; J gene: TRBJ2-5; V gene: TRBV29-1; CDR3 DNA: TGCAGCGTTGGTATTCCGGAGACCCAGTACTTC; CDR3 protein: CSVGIPETQYF
clone size: once; D gene: TRBD1; J gene: TRBJ1-3; V gene: TRBV9; CDR3 DNA: TGTGCCAGCAGCCCCAACCGATTAATGACAGGGTTAAACACCATATATTTT; CDR3 protein: CASSPNRLMTGLNTIYF
clone size: -; D gene: -; J gene: TRBJ1-3; V gene: TRBV29-1; CDR3 DNA: TGCAGCGTCCGCGGGACCGGCTCTGGAAACACCATATATTTT; CDR3 protein: CSVRGTGSGNTIYF
clone size: -; D gene: -; J gene: TRBJ2-7; V gene: TRBV12-3/TRBV12-4; CDR3 DNA: TGTGCCAGCAGTTTAGGGATGAGGAACGAGCAGTACTTC; CDR3 protein: CASSLGMRNEQYF
clone size: -; D gene: -; J gene: TRBJ1-3; V gene: TRBV19; CDR3 DNA: TGTGGGACAGCTGGAAACACCATATATTTT; CDR3 protein: CGTAGNTIYF
clone size: -; D gene: -; J gene: TRBJ1-5; V gene: TRBV20-1; CDR3 DNA: TGCAGTGCTATTGAGGGGCCGGATCAGCCCCAGCATTTT; CDR3 protein: CSAIEGPDQPQHF
clone size: -; D gene: TRBD1; J gene: TRBJ1-6; V gene: TRBV2; CDR3 DNA: TGTGCCAGCGCGGACGGGACAGGATATAATTCACCCCTCCACTTT; CDR3 protein: CASADGTGYNSPLHF
clone size: -; D gene: -; J gene: TRBJ2-7; V gene: TRBV27; CDR3 DNA: TGTGCCAGCAGTTTATTTTCCGACACCTGGAGGAACGAGCAGTACTTC; CDR3 protein: CASSLFSDTWRNEQYF
clone size: once; D gene: TRBD1; J gene: TRBJ2-1; V gene: TRBV3-1/TRBV3-2; CDR3 DNA: TGTGCCAGCAGGTTGGGCGGGACAGGGGGATACAATGAGCAGTTCTTC; CDR3 protein: CASRLGGTGGYNEQFF
clone size: -; D gene: -; J gene: TRBJ1-4; V gene: TRBV3-1/TRBV3-2; CDR3 DNA: TGTGCCAGCAGCCATGAGGCGACTAATGAAAAACTGTTTTTT; CDR3 protein: CASSHEATNEKLFF
clone size: -; D gene: -; J gene: TRBJ1-2; V gene: TRBV11-2; CDR3 DNA: TGTGCCAGCAGCCCGTCGGGGGGGGATCCTGGCTATGGCTACACCTTC; CDR3 protein: CASSPSGGDPGYGYTF
clone size: many; D gene: -; J gene: TRBJ2-2; V gene: TRBV3-1/TRBV3-2; CDR3 DNA: TGTGCCAGCAGCCAAGATTTTTCTGCCGGGGAGCTGTTTTTT; CDR3 protein: CASSQDFSAGELFF
clone size: -; D gene: TRBD2; J gene: TRBJ2-1; V gene: TRBV9; CDR3 DNA: TGTGCCAGCAGCGTAGTAGCGGGGGGCGACAATGAGCAGTTCTTC; CDR3 protein: CASSVVAGGDNEQFF
clone size: few; D gene: -; J gene: TRBJ1-5; V gene: TRBV6-5; CDR3 DNA: TGTGCCAGCAGTTACACCCAGGGTGGCAATCAGCCCCAGCATTTT; CDR3 protein: CASSYTQGGNQPQHF
clone size: -; D gene: TRBD1; J gene: TRBJ1-2; V gene: TRBV3-1/TRBV3-2; CDR3 DNA: TGTGCCAGCAGCCGAGGACAGGGGTCCTATGGCTACACCTTC; CDR3 protein: CASSRGQGSYGYTF
clone size: -; D gene: -; J gene: TRBJ2-5; V gene: TRBV3-1/TRBV3-2; CDR3 DNA: TGTGCCAGCAGCCATATACGGGGGTACCAAGAGACCCAGTACTTC; CDR3 protein: CASSHIRGYQETQYF
clone size: -; D gene: -; J gene: TRBJ1-6; V gene: TRBV30; CDR3 DNA: TGTGCCTGGAGTCGGGGAGACAAAGATTATAATTCACCCCTCCACTTT; CDR3 protein: CAWSRGDKDYNSPLHF
clone size: -; D gene: -; J gene: TRBJ2-2; V gene: TRBV7-3; CDR3 DNA: TGTGCCAGCAGCGGGTCCCTGGGGGGGCCGAACACCGGGGAGCTGTTTTTT; CDR3 protein: CASSGSLGGPNTGELFF
clone size: -; D gene: -; J gene: TRBJ2-7; V gene: TRBV6-5; CDR3 DNA: TGTGCCAGCATCACAAACCGGGGCTACGAGCAGTACTTC; CDR3 protein: CASITNRGYEQYF